This T cell receptor beta chain was observed in a study of blood T cells in healthy people across ages. The germline V gene has CDR1 LGHNA and CDR2 YNFKEQ. This CDR3 has 16 residues. Trimming removed 0 bases at V and 0 bases at J, with 6 bases between. Primed by a sample-barcoded 5' primer and a J-beta primer mix, a second PCR proceeded for roughly 6 to 12 cycles. TCRdb recomputed calls from the 5' RACE reads with MiXCR, one row per CDR3 protein. The profile covers 1.5 million to 1.9 million distinct CDR3 sequences, with 35% to 45% appearing a single time and more than 4% taken by the ten largest. The chain joins TRBV4-2 to TRBJ1-6; the D is unclear. The receptor comes from a woman aged 18 to 35 in good health. Sequenced material: blood. The chain's CDR3 is CASSQDISSYNSPLHF. The CDR3 region has the DNA TGTGCCAGCAGCCAAGATATCAGCTCCTATAATTCACCCCTCCACTTT.